One sample yielded the 7 T cell receptor beta chains listed below, sequenced in a study of technical replicates of blood from several donors. TCRdb keeps only in-frame clones here, not all; method: immunoSEQ multiplex PCR. The profile shows some 94,000 clones, around 96% of them singletons. Sequenced material: T cells isolated from PBMCs. These receptors were obtained from a human donor in good health.

V usage is TRBV19 and J usage is TRBJ1-1; D gene uncertain. The germline gives CDR1 LNHDA, CDR2 SQIVND (reference sequence). This CDR3 contains 16 residues. Trimming removed 1 base from V and 4 bases from J, with 16 bases in between. For the CDR3, the DNA is TGTGCCAGTAGTATAGTTCGCGGGCTGATAGTCACTGAAGCTTTCTTT. Protein: CASSIVRGLIVTEAFF.

The V call is TRBV7-9, the J call TRBJ1-2; D possibly corresponds to TRBD1 (6 bases). Germline V gives CDR1 SEHNR, CDR2 FQNEAQ (reference sequence). V was cut by 5 bases and J by 7 bases, with 14 bases left in between. The CDR3 sequence is 13 residues long. The CDR3 sequence: CASSPSGVGGYTF. DNA for the CDR3: TGTGCCAGCAGCCCCTCAGGGGTGGGTGGCTACACCTTC.

The V and J genes are TRBV27 and TRBJ2-7; TRBD2 is a possible D gene (5 bases). The CDR3 length is 14 residues. Germline loops: CDR1 MNHEY, CDR2 SMNVEV (reference sequence). Trimming shortened V by 4 bases and J by 4 bases, and 14 bases separated the two germline ends. This chain's CDR3 is CASSSAARNYEQYF. CDR3 in DNA: TGTGCCAGCAGTTCAGCGGCGCGAAATTACGAGCAGTACTTC.

In this sample, this clone turned up once. This sequence joins TRBV19 and TRBJ2-1; perhaps TRBD2 as D (6 bases). CDR1 is LNHDA and CDR2 is SQIVND in the germline V gene (reference sequence). The CDR3 is 16 residues long. Trimming stripped 5 bases from V and 4 bases from J, with 18 bases between. The chain's CDR3 is CASSHGAGRGYNEQFF. CDR3 nucleotides: TGTGCCAGTAGTCATGGGGCGGGACGAGGATACAATGAGCAGTTCTTC.

Comment on this clone: The same CDR3 arises from other DNA sequences in this sample as well. As DNA, the CDR3 is TGTGCCAGCAGTTTGTCCAGGGGTGGCACTGAAGCTTTCTTT. Amino acid sequence: CASSLSRGGTEAFF. V and J are TRBV27 and TRBJ1-1; D possibly corresponds to TRBD1 (6 bases). The CDR3 length is 14 residues. Trimming left V 3 bases short and J 4 bases short, with 12 bases between. Looked up from germline, CDR1 is MNHEY and CDR2 is SMNVEV (reference sequence).

The chain uses TRBV28 and TRBJ2-7; D perhaps matches TRBD1 (5 bases). The CDR3 length is 15 residues. V lost 5 bases, J lost 7 bases, and 21 bases lay in between. Germline V gives CDR1 MDHEN, CDR2 SYDVKM. The CDR3 loop reads CASSPSDNLSREQYF. In nucleotides, the CDR3 is TGTGCCAGCAGTCCCTCGGACAATTTGTCAAGGGAGCAGTACTTC.

V and J are TRBV11-2 and TRBJ2-7; no clear D. Germline V gene data show CDR1 as SGHAT and CDR2 as FQNNGV. V was pared by 1 base and J by 0 bases, with 10 bases between. The CDR3 has 15 residues. The CDR3 is CASSLVARPSYEQYF. In DNA, the CDR3 is TGTGCCAGCAGCTTAGTAGCCCGGCCCTCCTACGAGCAGTACTTC.